This T cell receptor (beta chain) was sequenced during a study of shared clonotypes between healthy human individuals. Findings of the study overall: The donor pool, a small one, limited the genetic and exposure-history diversity represented. Larger estimated richness was generally recorded for naive subsets relative to memory subsets.

This CDR3 has 16 amino acids. V shed 5 bases and J 6 bases; nucleotides not matched to a gene: 11. Germline lookup yields CDR1 LNHDA and CDR2 SQIVND (reference sequence). Sequencing used immunoSEQ multiplex PCR; TCRdb keeps in-frame clones, though not all of them. The table includes fewer than 850,000 clones, roughly 78% detected once. CD4+ cells yielded CD45RA+ naive and CD45RA-negative memory subsets. This clone has just one count. Its antigen is unidentified. This rearrangement joins TRBV19 to TRBJ2-1; 9 bases map to TRBD2. The source of this sequence is a woman in her 30s in good health. Sample: memory CD4+ T cells sorted from blood. Sample subset: CD45RA-negative fraction. CDR3 in amino acids: CASSAERGASSNEQFF. CDR3 nucleotides: TGTGCCAGTAGTGCCGAGCGGGGGGCGAGCTCCAATGAGCAGTTCTTC.